These 12 T cell receptor beta chains were sequenced from one sample in a study of beta chain features in type 1 diabetes. Expressed TCRB transcripts were sequenced after all isolated RNA was converted to cDNA. Profiled with immunoSEQ multiplex PCR; TCRdb holds only in-frame clones, not every one. This table holds 200,000 to 300,000 clones, 25% to 30% found once. The sequenced material came from central memory CD4+ T cells from blood. All receptors come from a man aged 30 to 39 in good health.

The CDR3 region is CASSAGLAGAGWETQYF. The CDR3 DNA sequence: TGTGCCAGCAGCGCAGGGCTAGCGGGAGCGGGTTGGGAGACCCAGTACTTC. This chain connects TRBV9 to TRBJ2-5, with 10 bases fitting TRBD2. There are 17 residues in the CDR3. V was clipped by 3 bases and J by 5 bases; unmatched bases: 13. Germline V CDR1 and CDR2: SGDLS, YYNGEE.

A few counts support this clone. For the CDR3, the DNA is TGTGCCAGCAGCTTAGACAGCGGGTACAGTGAGACCCAGTACTTC. Its protein product is CASSLDSGYSETQYF. The chain links TRBV11-2 to TRBJ2-5; tentatively, D is TRBD2 (6 bases). V shed 0 bases and J shed 5 bases, with 13 bases lying between them. The CDR3 extends over 15 amino acids. Looked up from germline, CDR1 is SGHAT and CDR2 is FQNNGV.

This clone was detected only once. The rearrangement links TRBV6-5 to TRBJ2-1, with 9 bases identical to TRBD2. CDR3 length: 11 amino acids. The V segment lost 7 bases and the J segment 10 bases; nucleotides outside the gene matches: 2. From germline, CDR1 is MNHEY and CDR2 SVGAGI. CDR3: CASTAGGEQFF. CDR3 in DNA: TGTGCCAGCACCGCGGGAGGGGAGCAGTTCTTC.

This clone has just a few counts. The chain recombines TRBV5-4 with TRBJ2-1, with 7 bases fitting TRBD1. Germline values: CDR1 SGHNT, CDR2 YYREEE (reference sequence). Losses at the gene ends were 4 bases for V and 5 bases for J; bases not matched to a gene: 6. This CDR3 has 14 residues. The CDR3 reads CASSPGGTDNEQFF. The CDR3 DNA sequence: TGTGCCAGCAGCCCAGGGGGAACGGACAATGAGCAGTTCTTC.

At least ten counts were recorded for this clone. V and J are TRBV9 and TRBJ2-7; TRBD2 might be the D (6 bases). The germline V gene has CDR1 SGDLS and CDR2 YYNGEE. Trimming pared 0 bases from V and 7 bases from J, leaving 11 bases between. This CDR3 has 13 amino acids. The CDR3 bases are TGTGCCAGCAGCGTAGAGGGCGGGGCGGAGCAGTACTTC. Encoded protein: CASSVEGGAEQYF.

This clone was seen a handful of times. The chain employs TRBV11-3 and TRBJ2-2; the D gene is possibly TRBD2 (5 bases). Trimming took 3 bases from V and 5 from J, leaving 13 bases between them. CDR1 and CDR2 from the germline V gene are SGHNT and YENEEA. The CDR3 spans 15 residues. DNA of the CDR3: TGTGCCAGCAGCTTCGAGGGTGTAGTGACCGGGGAGCTGTTTTTT. It is translated as CASSFEGVVTGELFF.

With regard to this clone: This CDR3 is also generated by other DNA sequences in the sample. The rearrangement uses TRBV5-1 and TRBJ2-5, with D maybe TRBD1 (5 bases). The V end lost 4 bases, the J end lost 1 base, and 11 bases lay between the germline ends. CDR1 is SGHRS and CDR2 is YFSETQ in the germline V gene. This CDR3 region has 14 residues. Written as DNA, the CDR3 is TGCGCCAGCAGCCTCCTGACAGCCCAAGAGACCCAGTACTTC. Amino acids: CASSLLTAQETQYF. The whole variable domain, filled in from reference TRBV5-1 and TRBJ2-5, reads KAGVTQTPRYLIKTRGQQVTLSCSPISGHRSVSWYQQTPGQGLQFLFEYFSETQRNKGNFPGRFSGRQFSNSRSEMNVSTLELGDSALYLCASSLLTAQETQYFGPGTRLLVL.

The gene calls are TRBV6-1 and TRBJ2-7; 7 bases align to TRBD1. This CDR3 spans 14 amino acids. With 6 bases clipped from V and 0 bases from J, the junction kept 5 bases outside the gene matches. Germline values: CDR1 MNHNS, CDR2 SASEGT. The CDR3 spells CASRTDRDSYEQYF. The CDR3 nucleotides read TGTGCCAGCAGAACAGACAGGGACTCCTACGAGCAGTACTTC.

This rearrangement joins TRBV30 to TRBJ1-5, with D maybe TRBD1 (6 bases). The CDR3 loop spans 14 amino acids. V shed 3 bases and J shed 4 bases, with 13 bases lying between them. Germline CDR1 is GTSNPN and CDR2 is SVGIG (reference sequence). CDR3 nucleotides: TGTGCCTGGAGCCACTCGACAGGAAATCAGCCCCAGCATTTT. Translated: CAWSHSTGNQPQHF.

V usage is TRBV27 and J usage is TRBJ2-7, with TRBD2 matching 14 bases. The CDR3 spans 13 residues. Germline-derived CDR1 and CDR2 are MNHEY and SMNVEV (reference sequence). With V trimmed by 6 bases and J by 6 bases, 1 base remained unmatched. The CDR3 spells CASRGLAGGEQYF. CDR3 coding DNA: TGTGCCAGCAGAGGACTAGCGGGAGGCGAGCAGTACTTC.

The chain uses TRBV18 and TRBJ2-5; no clear D gene. Trimming left V 3 bases short and J 5 bases short, with 13 bases between. The CDR3 has 14 amino acids. Germline CDR1 is KGHSH and CDR2 is LQKENI. CDR3 residues: CASSPIVPAETQYF. The CDR3 DNA sequence: TGTGCCAGCTCACCCATAGTGCCGGCTGAGACCCAGTACTTC.

This chain joins TRBV7-9 and TRBJ1-1; D is undetermined. CDR3 length equals 12 residues. V lost 7 bases to trimming and J lost 4 bases, with 10 bases between them. Germline-derived CDR1 and CDR2 are SEHNR and FQNEAQ (reference sequence). CDR3 residues: CASKIGSTEAFF. Written as DNA, the CDR3 is TGTGCCAGCAAGATTGGATCCACTGAAGCTTTCTTT.